This TCR beta chain was identified during a study of technical replicates of blood from a few donors. Clones were sequenced by immunoSEQ multiplex PCR, and TCRdb holds only the in-frame ones, with some missing. The data contain about 93,000 clones, roughly 96% of them singletons. The CDR3 length is 15 residues. Trimming cost V 5 bases and J 4 bases, with 17 bases left between them. Germline lookup yields CDR1 MNHEY and CDR2 SVGAGI. This receptor was obtained from a human donor in good health. V and J are TRBV6-5 and TRBJ1-2; unclear D gene. The source material was T cells isolated from PBMCs. The CDR3 is CASSREPLWSYGYTF. In DNA, the CDR3 is TGTGCCAGCAGTCGGGAGCCCCTCTGGTCCTATGGCTACACCTTC.